These 31 T cell receptor beta chains originate from one sample sequenced in a study of T-cell reconstitution after alpha-beta-depleted transplantation in children (TCRdb year 2016). Per the publication, the time point label means: day 60 (about 2 months) after transplantation. The intended sense of this specimen's treatment or condition label: allogeneic hematopoietic cell transplantation with graft depleted of TCRalphabeta T cells and CD19 B cells. The library was built by means of PCR. These reads were obtained on an Illumina HiSeq 2500. To normalize quantification of the TCRbeta repertoire, the TCR libraries were built with molecular barcoding that relied on unique molecular identifiers. TCRdb took the public reads, trimmed them with fastp at Q25, ran MiXCR for clone calling and kept in-frame beta chains. Every entry covers one CDR3 protein and lists the most common genes and DNA from its rows. This sample has tens of thousands of distinct CDR3 sequences in its table, and about 9% of those were observed once. Of the sample, roughly 29% is held by the ten largest clones.

The specimen comprised PBMCs, mostly from graft donor cells, sampled 60 days after TCRalphabeta/CD19-depleted stem cell transplant. The receptors come from a male patient aged 2 to 9 who had a stem cell transplant for chronic granulomatous disease, so the T cells may come from the graft donor.

In its sample, this clonotype was seen many times. The chain recombines TRBV9 with TRBJ2-1; 7 bases align to TRBD2. Germline lookup yields CDR1 SGDLS and CDR2 YYNGEE. This CDR3 spans 17 amino acids. J lost 5 bases, V lost 0 bases, and 11 bases had no gene match. CDR3 sequence: CASSVDPGGSINNEQFF. Written as DNA, the CDR3 is TGTGCCAGCAGCGTAGATCCAGGCGGGAGTATCAACAATGAGCAGTTCTTC.

This clonotype was detected ten times or more. The rearrangement joins TRBV20-1 to TRBJ2-7; D uncertain. V was clipped by 3 bases and J by 1 base, with 10 bases between them. The CDR3 is 13 residues long. Germline assignment: CDR1 DFQATT and CDR2 SNEGSKA (reference sequence). The CDR3 DNA reads TGCAGTGCTAGTTTTGGCTTTTCCTACGAGCAGTACTTC. As protein: CSASFGFSYEQYF.

This clonotype was counted at least ten times. The J gene is TRBJ2-1, the V gene TRBV5-1; D perhaps matches TRBD1 (6 bases). Germline CDR1 SGHRS, CDR2 YFSETQ. The V end was cut by 5 bases, the J end by 8 bases, with 14 bases between. This CDR3 has 13 amino acids. CDR3 sequence (DNA): TGCGCCAGCAGTCACGGGACATGGGATGAGCAGTTCTTC. This encodes CASSHGTWDEQFF.

At least ten counts were recorded for this clonotype. The rearrangement links TRBV15 to TRBJ2-1; TRBD2 matches 11 bases. V dropped 3 bases and J dropped 7; count of bases not matched to a gene: 11. This CDR3 contains 17 residues. Germline V gene lookup returns CDR1 LNHNV and CDR2 YYDKDF (reference sequence). The CDR3 protein is CATSRRITSGSSNEQFF. The CDR3 DNA reads as TGTGCCACCAGCAGGCGTATTACTAGCGGGAGTTCTAATGAGCAGTTCTTC. The whole variable domain, filled in from reference TRBV15 and TRBJ2-1, reads DAMVIQNPRYQVTQFGKPVTLSCSQTLNHNVMYWYQQKSSQAPKLLFHYYDKDFNNEADTPDNFQSRRPNTSFCFLDIRSPGLGDTAMYLCATSRRITSGSSNEQFFGPGTRLTVL.

As for this clonotype: The junction differs from germline at one of its ends, possibly a read error. This chain links TRBV20-1 with TRBJ1-5; TRBD1 might be the D (5 bases). The CDR3 has 14 amino acids. Per germline, CDR1 DFQATT and CDR2 SNEGSKA (reference sequence). CDR3 nucleotide sequence: TGCAGTGCTAAAGCAGGGTCGAGCAGTCAGCCCCAGCATTTT. Translated, it gives CSAKAGSSSQPQHF.

This clonotype was found many times. The chain links TRBV18 to TRBJ2-1; D is undetermined. Trimming removed 2 bases at V and 13 bases at J, with 21 bases between. This CDR3 is built from 15 residues. The germline V gene encodes CDR1 KGHSH and CDR2 LQKENI. CDR3 in DNA: TGTGCCAGCTCACCAACGTCGATCGGCGCACGCGCCCAGTTCTTC. Its protein product is CASSPTSIGARAQFF.

By proportion, this clonotype is medium-sized. The chain couples TRBV29-1 to TRBJ2-1, with D possibly being TRBD1 (5 bases). Looked up from germline, CDR1 is SQVTM and CDR2 is ANQGSEA. V was shortened by 2 bases and J by 12 bases, with 8 bases between the two germline ends. The CDR3 contains 10 residues. The CDR3 sequence: CSVESRGQFF. The CDR3 DNA reads TGCAGCGTTGAAAGTAGGGGGCAGTTCTTC.

This clonotype was observed many times. This chain uses TRBV24-1 with TRBJ2-1; D unresolved. V was clipped by 4 bases and J by 0 bases, with 12 bases between them. The CDR3 loop spans 16 amino acids. Germline V lookup: CDR1 KGHDR, CDR2 SFDVKD. This chain's CDR3 is CATSEPDTRSYNEQFF. CDR3 nucleotides: TGTGCCACCAGTGAACCTGACACTCGCTCCTACAATGAGCAGTTCTTC.

There are many counts of this clonotype. The rearrangement links TRBV20-1 to TRBJ2-3; 8 bases fit TRBD2. Germline trimming cut 3 bases from V and 0 bases from J; bases unmatched to any gene: 17. In germline, CDR1 is DFQATT, CDR2 SNEGSKA (reference sequence). This CDR3 comprises 19 residues. CDR3 DNA: TGCAGTGCTAGGAGTTATCGCGCTAGCGGGCGCCCTAGCACAGATACGCAGTATTTT. Amino acid sequence: CSARSYRASGRPSTDTQYF.

About this clonotype: The junction and the germline gene differ at one end; a read error may be behind it. DNA for the CDR3: TGCAGGGCTAGAGGGCCGGGACAGGGGGCTCGGTACAGCAATCAGCCCCAGCATTTT. It translates to CRARGPGQGARYSNQPQHF. The chain uses TRBV20-1 and TRBJ1-5; 12 positions match TRBD1. The CDR3 runs to 19 residues. The V gene's germline CDR1 is DFQATT and CDR2 SNEGSKA (reference sequence).

In its sample, this clonotype was seen many times. V gene TRBV21-1 combines with J gene TRBJ1-5; the listed D gene, TRBD1, was not tested against the DNA. TRBV21-1 corresponds to a pseudogene. The CDR3 contains 14 residues. CDR3 sequence: CASRTGHSNQPQHF. CDR3 nucleotide sequence: TGTGCCAGCAGGACAGGTCATAGCAATCAGCCCCAGCATTTT.

The rearrangement joins TRBV2 to TRBJ2-7; perhaps TRBD1 as D (5 bases). The CDR3 loop spans 12 amino acids. Germline assignment: CDR1 SNHLY and CDR2 FYNNEI. V was cut by 6 bases and J by 5 bases, with 11 bases left in between. CDR3 nucleotide sequence: TGTGCCAGCAGACTCCAGGGTAACGAGCAGTACTTC. Its protein product is CASRLQGNEQYF.

This clonotype showed up just a few times. The CDR3 spells CASSLAAADRREGAKPYEQYF. CDR3 sequence (DNA): TGCGCCAGCAGCTTGGCCGCCGCGGATCGGCGGGAGGGGGCTAAGCCTTACGAGCAGTACTTC. The V gene is TRBV5-1, the J gene TRBJ2-7; the match to TRBD2 covers 9 bases. V gave up 0 bases and J gave up 4 bases; unmatched junction bases: 23. The CDR3 runs 21 residues. Germline V gene sequence: CDR1 SGHRS, CDR2 YFSETQ.

This clonotype was detected ten times or more. The chain combines TRBV5-1 with TRBJ2-5, with 10 bases that match TRBD2. The CDR3 runs 14 residues. Germline CDR1 and CDR2: SGHRS and YFSETQ. The ends lost 2 bases at V and 3 bases at J; junction bases unmatched: 1. The CDR3 protein is CASSFLAGEETQYF. The CDR3 DNA sequence: TGCGCCAGCAGCTTTCTAGCGGGAGAAGAGACCCAGTACTTC.

This clonotype has at least ten counts. The genes are TRBV7-2 and TRBJ1-5; tentative D call: TRBD1 (5 bases). The CDR3 length is 15 residues. Germline V gene sequence: CDR1 SGHTA, CDR2 FQGNSA. V shed 5 bases and J shed 7 bases, with 18 bases lying between them. CDR3 coding DNA: TGTGCCAGCAGCCCCCATTACGGGGGGGACCAGCCCCAGCATTTT. This codes for CASSPHYGGDQPQHF.

This clonotype was seen many times. V and J are TRBV5-1 and TRBJ1-1; 11 bases are a match to TRBD1. The germline gives CDR1 SGHRS, CDR2 YFSETQ. V was pared by 0 bases and J by 4 bases, with 2 bases of the junction left unmatched. The length of the CDR3 is 15 residues. For the CDR3, the DNA is TGCGCCAGCAGCTTGGGGACAGGGGGCGGCACTGAAGCTTTCTTT. It encodes CASSLGTGGGTEAFF.

Ten or more counts support this clonotype. The chain has TRBV28 and TRBJ2-1; 8 nucleotides align to TRBD2. CDR3 length: 17 amino acids. CDR1 and CDR2 (germline): MDHEN, SYDVKM. J gave up 0 bases and V 6 bases, and 10 bases lay outside the gene matches. Here the CDR3 reads CASRPFSGMGSYNEQFF. As DNA, the CDR3 is TGTGCCAGCAGGCCTTTTAGCGGGATGGGCTCCTACAATGAGCAGTTCTTC. Filled out from reference TRBV28 and TRBJ2-1, the complete variable domain reads DVKVTQSSRYLVKRTGEKVFLECVQDMDHENMFWYRQDPGLGLRLIYFSYDVKMKEKGDIPEGYSVSREKKERFSLILESASTNQTSMYLCASRPFSGMGSYNEQFFGPGTRLTVL.

This clonotype was seen only a few times. The CDR3 spells CSARGYGAKNIQYF. The CDR3 nucleotides are TGCAGTGCTAGGGGTTATGGAGCCAAAAACATTCAGTACTTC. The V and J genes are TRBV20-1 and TRBJ2-4, with unresolved D. Germline CDR1 is DFQATT and CDR2 is SNEGSKA (reference sequence). V was clipped by 3 bases and J by 0 bases, with 9 bases between them. The CDR3 runs 14 residues.

There are many counts of this clonotype. J is TRBJ2-3 and V is TRBV5-1; no clear D. Trimming left V 1 base short and J 6 bases short, with 9 bases between. CDR3 length: 13 amino acids. Per the germline V gene, CDR1 is SGHRS and CDR2 is YFSETQ. The CDR3 sequence is CASSLLPTDTQYF. DNA of the CDR3: TGCGCCAGCAGCTTGCTCCCAACTGATACGCAGTATTTT.

This clonotype showed up just a few times. The genes are TRBV30 and TRBJ2-3, with D hard to call. CDR3 size: 14 residues. V was cut by 2 bases and J by 4 bases, with 13 bases left in between. Germline V CDR1 and CDR2: GTSNPN, SVGIG (reference sequence). The DNA for the CDR3 is TGTGCCTGGAGTCCGGTGAGTTGGGCAGATACGCAGTATTTT. It encodes CAWSPVSWADTQYF.

This clonotype was observed many times. This chain connects TRBV5-1 to TRBJ2-1; D uncertain. CDR1 and CDR2 (germline): SGHRS, YFSETQ. Trimming shortened V by 4 bases and J by 12 bases, and 14 bases separated the two germline ends. This CDR3 is built from 12 residues. CDR3: CASSASERRQFF. The CDR3 DNA is TGCGCCAGCAGCGCGTCTGAAAGAAGGCAGTTCTTC.

This clonotype was seen at least ten times. The chain recombines TRBV7-8 with TRBJ1-1; D ambiguous. The CDR3 contains 15 residues. Germline CDR1 is SGHVS and CDR2 is FQNEAQ. Trimming stripped 0 bases from V and 1 base from J, with 9 bases between. CDR3 bases: TGTGCCAGCAGCTTAGCGAAGGCAGGGAACACTGAAGCTTTCTTT. Its protein is CASSLAKAGNTEAFF.

This clonotype was found many times. The chain has TRBV11-2 and TRBJ2-1; D gene ambiguous. Germline V CDR1 and CDR2: SGHAT, FQNNGV. Trimming shortened V by 0 bases and J by 8 bases, and 11 bases separated the two germline ends. The CDR3 sequence is 14 residues long. CDR3 sequence (DNA): TGTGCCAGCAGCTTAGATACCGGGTATTATGAGCAGTTCTTC. Protein: CASSLDTGYYEQFF.

The table lists this clonotype with many counts. The chain has TRBV5-1 and TRBJ1-1, with D possibly being TRBD1 (5 bases). Trimming removed 4 bases at V and 10 bases at J, with 29 bases between. This CDR3 region has 17 residues. Germline loops: CDR1 SGHRS, CDR2 YFSETQ. CDR3 nucleotide sequence: TGCGCCAGCAGCCATCGACAAAGCCGGGGGTCCCTGGGCCGAGCTTTCTTT. Translated, it gives CASSHRQSRGSLGRAFF.

This CDR3 is CASSLTAVLRYGYTF. CDR3 in DNA: TGTGCCAGCAGTTTAACAGCGGTTTTGCGCTATGGCTACACCTTC. The chain recombines TRBV27 with TRBJ1-2; D is uncertain. V lost 2 bases to trimming and J lost 4 bases, with 14 bases between them. The CDR3 runs to 15 residues. Germline CDR1 and CDR2: MNHEY and SMNVEV (reference sequence).

This clonotype was counted many times. The chain employs TRBV11-2 and TRBJ2-4, with D maybe TRBD1 (5 bases). The V gene lost 5 bases and the J gene lost 12 bases, with 11 bases spanning the gap. This CDR3 contains 11 residues. Germline CDR1 and CDR2: SGHAT and FQNNGV. Written as DNA, the CDR3 is TGTGCCAGCAGCCTTATGACAGATCAGTACTTC. It encodes CASSLMTDQYF.

Many counts were recorded for this clonotype. The V gene is TRBV20-1, the J gene TRBJ1-1; D gene uncertain. The length of the CDR3 is 11 residues. Germline loops: CDR1 DFQATT, CDR2 SNEGSKA (reference sequence). Trimming cost V 5 bases and J 6 bases, with 10 bases left between them. In nucleotides, the CDR3 is TGCAGTGCTGGGAATATAGCTGAAGCTTTCTTT. Its translation: CSAGNIAEAFF.

This clonotype showed up many times. V gene TRBV20-1 combines with J gene TRBJ1-4; D gene uncertain. The CDR3 extends over 13 amino acids. Trimming pared 3 bases from V and 7 bases from J, leaving 12 bases between. Germline CDR1 reads DFQATT; CDR2 reads SNEGSKA (reference sequence). CDR3 nucleotides: TGCAGTGCTAGTTTGGGTATGCGTGAAAAACTGTTTTTT. Its translation: CSASLGMREKLFF.

The chain employs TRBV6-1 and TRBJ2-6; TRBD2 matches 12 bases. This CDR3 region has 16 residues. The germline V gene has CDR1 MNHNS and CDR2 SASEGT. V shed 6 bases, J shed 3 bases, and the junction held 3 bases outside the gene matches. For the CDR3, the DNA is TGTGCCAGCAGCGGACTAGCGGGACATGGGGCCAACGTCCTGACTTTC. Amino acids: CASSGLAGHGANVLTF.

This clonotype was observed many times. This sequence joins TRBV18 and TRBJ2-4; 10 nucleotides match TRBD1. CDR1 and CDR2 (germline): KGHSH, LQKENI. The V gene end was trimmed by 5 bases and the J gene end by 2 bases; junction bases not matched to a gene: 9. The CDR3 is 17 amino acids. CDR3 protein: CASSESGTGVSKNIQYF. For the CDR3, the DNA is TGTGCCAGCTCAGAATCCGGGACAGGGGTTTCCAAAAACATTCAGTACTTC. Drawing the rest from reference TRBV18 and TRBJ2-4, the complete variable domain is NAGVMQNPRHLVRRRGQEARLRCSPMKGHSHVYWYRQLPEEGLKFMVYLQKENIIDESGMPKERFSAEFPKEGPSILRIQQVVRGDSAAYFCASSESGTGVSKNIQYFGAGTRLSVL.

This clonotype was picked up many times. The V and J genes are TRBV5-1 and TRBJ2-1, with 7 bases that match TRBD2. V lost 5 bases to trimming and J lost 8 bases; unmatched junction nucleotides: 13. The CDR3 sequence is 15 residues long. Germline V CDR1 and CDR2: SGHRS, YFSETQ. This CDR3 reads CASRSLVGGIDEQFF. The CDR3 region has the DNA TGCGCCAGCAGATCCCTTGTCGGGGGGATCGATGAGCAGTTCTTC.